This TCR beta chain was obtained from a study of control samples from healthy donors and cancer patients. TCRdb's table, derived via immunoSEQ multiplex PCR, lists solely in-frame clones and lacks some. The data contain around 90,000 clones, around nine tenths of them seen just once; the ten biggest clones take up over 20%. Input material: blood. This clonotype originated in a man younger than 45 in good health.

The chain's CDR3 is CATPSGTGINSGNTIYF. The DNA for the CDR3 is TGTGCCACCCCCTCCGGGACAGGCATCAACTCTGGAAACACCATATATTTT. The V and J genes are TRBV30 and TRBJ1-3; TRBD1 aligns across 8 bases. The V gene's germline CDR1 is GTSNPN and CDR2 SVGIG (reference sequence). The J segment lost 0 bases and the V segment lost 8 bases, leaving 15 bases of the junction unmatched. This CDR3 is built from 17 residues.